This TCR beta chain was sequenced for a study of T cells after yellow fever vaccination. Regarding the study as a whole: Subsequent to the booster, the majority of primary-vaccination clones reappeared (roughly 95% CD4, more than 70% CD8).

The CDR3 runs to 14 residues. CDR1 and CDR2 from the germline V gene are ENHRY and SYGVKD. After removal of 5 bases from V and 2 bases from J, the junction contained 5 bases not matched to a gene. This clonotype was counted at least ten times. Its specificity is unknown. TCRdb processed the 5' RACE reads anew with MiXCR; each CDR3 protein has one entry. Of a few hundred thousand distinct CDR3 sequences in the sample, 10% to 15% were seen once. This sequence was found in a man between 25 and 39 years old who received the YFV17D yellow fever vaccine. The chain is built from TRBV10-3 and TRBJ2-7; 8 nucleotides match TRBD1. The sequences come from CD4+ T cells sorted from PBMCs, collected 45 days after the yellow fever booster vaccination. The CDR3: CAISTDRGPYEQYF. CDR3 nucleotide sequence: TGTGCCATCAGTACAGACAGGGGTCCCTACGAGCAGTACTTC.